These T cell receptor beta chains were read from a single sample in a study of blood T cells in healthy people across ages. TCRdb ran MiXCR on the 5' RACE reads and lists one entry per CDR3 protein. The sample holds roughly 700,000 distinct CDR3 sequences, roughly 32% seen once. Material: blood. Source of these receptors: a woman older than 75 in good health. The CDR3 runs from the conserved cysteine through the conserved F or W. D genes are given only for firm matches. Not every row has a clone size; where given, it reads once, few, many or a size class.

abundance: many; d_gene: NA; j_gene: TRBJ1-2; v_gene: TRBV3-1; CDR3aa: CASSQSGFGYGYTF; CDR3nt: TGTGCCAGCAGCCAAAGCGGGTTCGGCTATGGCTACACCTTC
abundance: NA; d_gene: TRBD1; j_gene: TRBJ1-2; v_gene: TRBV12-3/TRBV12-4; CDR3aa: CASSNRDRDDSYTF; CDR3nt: TGTGCCAGCAGTAACCGGGACAGGGATGATAGCTACACCTTC
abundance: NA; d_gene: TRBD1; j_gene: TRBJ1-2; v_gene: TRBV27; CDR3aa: CASSARQGAGYGYTF; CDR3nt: TGTGCCAGCAGTGCCCGACAGGGGGCAGGCTATGGCTACACCTTC
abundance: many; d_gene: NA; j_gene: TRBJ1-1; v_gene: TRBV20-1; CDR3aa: CSRTAPGNTEAFF; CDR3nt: TGCAGTAGGACAGCCCCCGGGAACACTGAAGCTTTCTTT
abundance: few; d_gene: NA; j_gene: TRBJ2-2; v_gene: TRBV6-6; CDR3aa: CASNQGGGTGELFF; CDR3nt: TGTGCCAGCAATCAGGGCGGCGGCACCGGGGAGCTGTTTTTT
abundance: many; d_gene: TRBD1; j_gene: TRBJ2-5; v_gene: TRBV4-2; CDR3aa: CASSIGTGRQETQYF; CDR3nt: TGTGCCAGCAGCATCGGGACAGGGAGGCAAGAGACCCAGTACTTC
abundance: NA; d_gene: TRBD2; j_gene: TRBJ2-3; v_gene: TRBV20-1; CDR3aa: CSTGLAGGLSTDTQYF; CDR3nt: TGCAGTACCGGACTAGCGGGGGGATTGAGTACAGATACGCAGTATTTT
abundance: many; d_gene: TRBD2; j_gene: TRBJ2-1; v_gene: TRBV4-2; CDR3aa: CASSQDNLAGSYNEQFF; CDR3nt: TGTGCCAGCAGCCAAGATAACCTAGCGGGGTCATACAATGAGCAGTTCTTC
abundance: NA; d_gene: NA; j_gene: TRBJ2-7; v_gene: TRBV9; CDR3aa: CASSSGAGGRSYEQYF; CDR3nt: TGTGCCAGCAGCTCAGGGGCTGGCGGGAGATCCTACGAGCAGTACTTC
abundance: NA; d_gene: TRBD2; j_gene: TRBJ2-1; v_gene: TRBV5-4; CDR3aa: CACSLGRVAGGVNEQFF; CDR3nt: TGTGCCTGCAGCTTGGGTAGGGTAGCGGGGGGGGTGAATGAGCAGTTCTTC
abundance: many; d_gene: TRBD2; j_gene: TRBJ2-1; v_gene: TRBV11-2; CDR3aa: CASSLALAGGRGEQFF; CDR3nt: TGTGCCAGCAGCTTAGCGCTAGCGGGGGGCAGAGGTGAGCAGTTCTTC
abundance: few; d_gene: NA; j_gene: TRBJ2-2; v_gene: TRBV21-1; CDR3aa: CASSKALVGLAGIKTGELFF; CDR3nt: TGTGCCAGCAGCAAAGCGCTCGTGGGACTAGCGGGGATAAAGACCGGGGAGCTGTTTTTT
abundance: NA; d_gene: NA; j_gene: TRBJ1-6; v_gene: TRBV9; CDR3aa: CASSARDGNSPLHF; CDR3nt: TGTGCCAGCAGCGCCCGGGACGGGAATTCACCCCTCCACTTT
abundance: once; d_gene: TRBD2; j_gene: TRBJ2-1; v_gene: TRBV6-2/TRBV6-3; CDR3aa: CASSWIPSGTNEQFF; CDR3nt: TGTGCCAGCAGCTGGATCCCTAGCGGGACCAATGAGCAGTTCTTC
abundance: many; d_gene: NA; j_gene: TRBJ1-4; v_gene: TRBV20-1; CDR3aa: CSALEYERGEKLFF; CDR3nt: TGCAGTGCGCTTGAGTATGAACGTGGGGAAAAACTGTTTTTT
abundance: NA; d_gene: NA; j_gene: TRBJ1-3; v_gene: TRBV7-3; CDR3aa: CASSRGADPGNTIYF; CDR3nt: TGTGCCAGCAGCCGAGGAGCGGATCCAGGAAACACCATATATTTT
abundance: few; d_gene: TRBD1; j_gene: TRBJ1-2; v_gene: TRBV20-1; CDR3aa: CSATRQGWGYGYTF; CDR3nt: TGCAGTGCGACGAGACAGGGTTGGGGCTATGGCTACACCTTC
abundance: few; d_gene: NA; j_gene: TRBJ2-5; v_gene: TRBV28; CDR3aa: CASSFRDGETQYF; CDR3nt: TGTGCCAGCAGTTTCAGGGACGGGGAGACCCAGTACTTC
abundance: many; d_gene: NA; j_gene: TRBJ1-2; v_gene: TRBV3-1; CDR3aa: CASRRGQSYGYTF; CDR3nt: TGTGCCAGCCGCCGCGGACAGAGCTATGGCTACACCTTC
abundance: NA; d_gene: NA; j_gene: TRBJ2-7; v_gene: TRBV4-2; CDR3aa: CASSQGAGAPYEQYF; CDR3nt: TGTGCCAGCAGCCAAGGGGCGGGGGCTCCCTACGAGCAGTACTTC
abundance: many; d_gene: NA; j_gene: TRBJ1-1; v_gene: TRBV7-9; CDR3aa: CASSSDGDTEAFF; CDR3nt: TGTGCCAGCAGCTCCGATGGGGACACTGAAGCTTTCTTT
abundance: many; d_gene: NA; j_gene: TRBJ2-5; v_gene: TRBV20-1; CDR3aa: CSARGGNRETQYF; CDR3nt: TGCAGTGCTAGAGGGGGCAATAGGGAGACCCAGTACTTC
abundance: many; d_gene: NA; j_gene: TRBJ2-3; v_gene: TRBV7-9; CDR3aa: CASSLEATLTDTQYF; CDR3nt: TGTGCCAGCAGCTTAGAGGCGACACTCACAGATACGCAGTATTTT
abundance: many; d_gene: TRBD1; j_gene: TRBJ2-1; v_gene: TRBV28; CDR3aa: CASSPRDSVHNEQFF; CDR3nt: TGTGCCAGCAGTCCCCGGGACAGTGTCCACAATGAGCAGTTCTTC
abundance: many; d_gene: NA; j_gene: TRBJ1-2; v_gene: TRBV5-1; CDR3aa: CASSSQGLGYTF; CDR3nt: TGCGCCAGCAGCTCTCAGGGGTTGGGCTACACCTTC
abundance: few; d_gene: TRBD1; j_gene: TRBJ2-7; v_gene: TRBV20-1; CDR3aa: CSARDQGQGPYNEQYF; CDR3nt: TGCAGTGCTAGAGATCAGGGACAGGGTCCCTACAATGAGCAGTACTTC
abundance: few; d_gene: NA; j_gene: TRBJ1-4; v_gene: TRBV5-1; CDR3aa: CASSSGFTNEKLFF; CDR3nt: TGCGCCAGCAGCTCAGGGTTTACTAATGAAAAACTGTTTTTT
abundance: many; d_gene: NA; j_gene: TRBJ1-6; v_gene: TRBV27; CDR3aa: CASASGLANSPLHF; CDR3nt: TGTGCCAGCGCCTCCGGGCTGGCTAATTCACCCCTCCACTTT
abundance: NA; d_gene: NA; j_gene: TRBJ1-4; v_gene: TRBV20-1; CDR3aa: CSAGGQGLFF; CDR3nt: TGCAGTGCTGGCGGGCAGGGACTGTTTTTT
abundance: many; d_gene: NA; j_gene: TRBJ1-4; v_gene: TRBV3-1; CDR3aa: CASGRGGIHEKLFF; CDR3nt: TGTGCCAGCGGGCGAGGAGGAATTCATGAAAAACTGTTTTTT
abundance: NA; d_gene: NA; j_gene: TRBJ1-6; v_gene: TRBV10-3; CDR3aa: CAISDFEGRSPLHF; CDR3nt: TGTGCCATCAGTGACTTCGAGGGGCGGTCACCCCTCCACTTT
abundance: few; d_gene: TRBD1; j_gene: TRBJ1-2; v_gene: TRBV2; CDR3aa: CASGPGGMGWYGYTF; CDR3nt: TGTGCCAGCGGCCCAGGGGGCATGGGTTGGTATGGCTACACCTTC
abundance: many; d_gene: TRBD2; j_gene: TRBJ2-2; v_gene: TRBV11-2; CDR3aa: CASSPDGRTGELFF; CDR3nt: TGTGCCAGCAGCCCCGACGGGAGGACCGGGGAGCTGTTTTTT
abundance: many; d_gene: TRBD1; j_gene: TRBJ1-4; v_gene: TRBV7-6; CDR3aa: CASSSTGFPNEKLFF; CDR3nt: TGTGCCAGCAGCTCGACAGGGTTTCCTAATGAAAAACTGTTTTTT
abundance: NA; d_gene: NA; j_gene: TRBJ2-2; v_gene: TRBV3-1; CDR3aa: CASSQVQGPGELFF; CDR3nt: TGTGCCAGCAGCCAAGTTCAGGGCCCCGGGGAGCTGTTTTTT
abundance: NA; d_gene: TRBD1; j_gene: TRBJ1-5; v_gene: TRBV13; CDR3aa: CASSIRGYQPQHF; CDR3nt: TGTGCCAGCAGTATCAGGGGGTACCAGCCCCAGCATTTT
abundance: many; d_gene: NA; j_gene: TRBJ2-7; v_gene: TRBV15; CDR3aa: CATSRGGTGAAYEQYF; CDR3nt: TGTGCCACCAGCAGAGGCGGGACGGGGGCTGCCTACGAGCAGTACTTC
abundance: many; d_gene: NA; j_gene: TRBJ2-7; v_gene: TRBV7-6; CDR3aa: CASSLSKDRATEQYF; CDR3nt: TGTGCCAGCAGCTTAAGTAAAGACCGGGCGACGGAGCAGTACTTC
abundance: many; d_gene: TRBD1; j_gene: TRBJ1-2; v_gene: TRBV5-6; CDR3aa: CASSFGTGIANYGYTF; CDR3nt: TGTGCCAGCAGCTTCGGGACAGGGATAGCTAACTATGGCTACACCTTC
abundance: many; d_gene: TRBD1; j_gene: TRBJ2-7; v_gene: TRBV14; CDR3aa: CASSQEQGGEQYF; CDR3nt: TGTGCCAGCAGCCAAGAACAGGGGGGCGAGCAGTACTTC
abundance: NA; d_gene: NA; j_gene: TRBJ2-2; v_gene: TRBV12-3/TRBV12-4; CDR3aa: CASSPGTHTGELFF; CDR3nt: TGTGCCAGCAGTCCCGGGACTCACACCGGGGAGCTGTTTTTT
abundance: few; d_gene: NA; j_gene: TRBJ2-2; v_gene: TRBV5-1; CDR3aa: CASTQQTNTGELFF; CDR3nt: TGCGCCAGCACCCAACAGACGAACACCGGGGAGCTGTTTTTT
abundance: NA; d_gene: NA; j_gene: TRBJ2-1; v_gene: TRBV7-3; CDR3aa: CASSSAGGGGEQFF; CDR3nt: TGTGCCAGCAGCTCCGCCGGCGGGGGCGGTGAGCAGTTCTTC
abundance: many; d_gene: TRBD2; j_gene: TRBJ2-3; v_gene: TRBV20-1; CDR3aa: CSVQPQRGGGGTDTQYF; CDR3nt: TGCAGTGTACAACCCCAGCGGGGGGGCGGAGGCACAGATACGCAGTATTTT
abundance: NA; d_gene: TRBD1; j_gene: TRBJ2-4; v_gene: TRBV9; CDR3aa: CASASQGVNIRYF; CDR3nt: TGTGCCAGCGCAAGTCAGGGGGTGAACATTCGGTACTTC
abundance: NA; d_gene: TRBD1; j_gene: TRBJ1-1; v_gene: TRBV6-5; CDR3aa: CASSYSGTGFMNTEAFF; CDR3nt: TGTGCCAGCAGTTACTCGGGGACAGGCTTTATGAACACTGAAGCTTTCTTT